Presented here are 17 T cell receptor beta chains from one specimen sequenced in a study of blood T cell repertoires in COVID-19. Only in-frame clones appear in the TCRdb table, and some are missing; sequencing was by immunoSEQ multiplex PCR. The sample includes under 90,000 clones, about 88% of them seen just once. Sample: peripheral blood. The receptors originated from a man in his 70s with active or convalescent COVID-19.

As concerns this clone: The junction and the germline gene differ at one end; a read error may be behind it. This sequence joins TRBV11-2 and TRBJ2-1; 8 bases are shared with TRBD1. Germline CDR1 is SGHAT and CDR2 is FQNNGV. The CDR3 sequence is 13 residues long. As DNA, the CDR3 is TGTGCCAGCAGCTTAGGTTTCACGGGACAGGCCCTCTTC. Its protein product is CASSLGFTGQALF.

This clone showed up just once. The rearrangement uses TRBV12-5 and TRBJ2-1, with 12 bases aligning to TRBD2. J was trimmed by 4 bases and V by 6 bases; bases with no gene match: 7. The germline CDR1 and CDR2 sequences are LGHNT and FRNRAP. The length of the CDR3 is 16 residues. CDR3 sequence reads: CASGAGLAGRYNEQFF. CDR3 DNA: TGTGCTAGTGGGGCCGGACTAGCGGGGAGATACAATGAGCAGTTCTTC.

CDR3 protein: CSVVLRGALNEQYF. The CDR3 coding sequence is TGCAGCGTTGTACTCCGGGGGGCTCTGAACGAGCAGTACTTC. The genes are TRBV29-1 and TRBJ2-7, with D tentatively TRBD2 (7 bases). The CDR3 extends over 14 amino acids. Germline CDR1 reads SQVTM; CDR2 reads ANQGSEA. V lost 4 bases, J lost 5 bases, and 18 bases lay in between.

This chain connects TRBV25-1 to TRBJ2-5; TRBD1 matches at 9 bases. The V gene's germline CDR1 is MGHDK and CDR2 SYGVNS. V dropped 8 bases and J dropped 7; count of bases not matched to a gene: 11. This CDR3 comprises 14 residues. This CDR3 reads CASSNRGLGGTQYF. CDR3 bases: TGTGCCAGCTCTAACAGGGGGCTGGGAGGGACCCAGTACTTC.

The chain is built from TRBV10-1 and TRBJ2-2, with 9 positions matching TRBD1. V was clipped by 8 bases and J by 0 bases; unmatched bases: 1. The length of the CDR3 is 14 residues. The germline CDR1 and CDR2 sequences are WNHNN and SYGVQD (reference sequence). CDR3 DNA: TGCGCCAGCGGGACAGGGACGAACACCGGGGAGCTGTTTTTT. Translated: CASGTGTNTGELFF.

This chain joins TRBV19 and TRBJ1-1, with D maybe TRBD1 (6 bases). Germline V gene sequence: CDR1 LNHDA, CDR2 SQIVND (reference sequence). V lost 7 bases, J lost 6 bases, and 18 bases lay in between. The CDR3 spans 14 residues. The CDR3 protein is CASKGGRVSSEAFF. CDR3 nucleotide sequence: TGTGCCAGTAAAGGGGGTCGGGTTTCATCTGAAGCTTTCTTT.

The rearrangement joins TRBV5-1 to TRBJ1-2; 8 bases match TRBD1. Per the germline V gene, CDR1 is SGHRS and CDR2 is YFSETQ. CDR3 size: 15 residues. J gave up 4 bases and V 4 bases, and 9 bases lay outside the gene matches. The CDR3 bases are TGCGCCAGCAGCCCGGGGGACAGGCCCCTCTATGGCTACACCTTC. It translates to CASSPGDRPLYGYTF.

J is TRBJ2-5 and V is TRBV30; 7 bases map to TRBD2. This CDR3 region has 13 residues. The germline gives CDR1 GTSNPN, CDR2 SVGIG (reference sequence). Trimming at V came to 7 bases and at J to 4 bases, leaving 9 bases not matched to a gene. The CDR3 region is CASDGTITETQYF. The CDR3, as DNA: TGTGCCTCTGACGGGACTATAACAGAGACCCAGTACTTC.

The chain employs TRBV30 and TRBJ1-1, with 8 bases that match TRBD1. With V trimmed by 5 bases and J by 0 bases, 2 bases remained unmatched. The CDR3 has 13 residues. Germline values: CDR1 GTSNPN, CDR2 SVGIG (reference sequence). CDR3 loop: CAWGQGMNTEAFF. The CDR3 bases are TGTGCCTGGGGACAGGGAATGAACACTGAAGCTTTCTTT.

This clone was seen just once. The V call is TRBV28, the J call TRBJ1-5; 8 positions match TRBD1. The length of the CDR3 is 16 residues. The germline V gene encodes CDR1 MDHEN and CDR2 SYDVKM. Trimming at V came to 2 bases and at J to 4 bases, leaving 7 bases not matched to a gene. This CDR3 reads CASSLVGDRGNQPQHF. CDR3 DNA sequence: TGTGCCAGCAGTTTAGTAGGAGACAGGGGTAATCAGCCCCAGCATTTT.

The genes are TRBV4-2 and TRBJ1-1, with 9 bases fitting TRBD1. CDR3 length: 16 amino acids. Per germline, CDR1 LGHNA and CDR2 YNFKEQ. The junction had 9 bases not matched to a gene; V was cut back by 2 bases and J by 5 bases. CDR3 sequence reads: CASSQLDRGANTEAFF. CDR3 DNA sequence: TGTGCCAGCAGCCAACTCGACAGGGGGGCGAATACTGAAGCTTTCTTT.

This rearrangement joins TRBV5-1 to TRBJ2-2, with TRBD2 identical over 9 bases. In germline, CDR1 is SGHRS, CDR2 YFSETQ. The CDR3 sequence is 15 residues long. Germline trimming cut 0 bases from V and 8 bases from J; bases unmatched to any gene: 5. In nucleotides, the CDR3 is TGCGCCAGCAGCTTGGGGCTAGCGGGAAGAGGGGAGCTGTTTTTT. As protein: CASSLGLAGRGELFF.

This clone was counted once. This sequence joins TRBV4-1 and TRBJ2-6; the D gene is possibly TRBD1 (6 bases). There are 19 residues in the CDR3. V lost 4 bases, J lost 4 bases, and 23 bases lay in between. Germline V CDR1 and CDR2: MGHRA, YSYEKL. CDR3 in DNA: TGCGCCAGCAGCCTGCAAAGAGGGGGACAAGCCTCAGGGGCCAACGTCCTGACTTTC. It yields the protein CASSLQRGGQASGANVLTF.

The chain has TRBV4-1 and TRBJ2-3; D perhaps matches TRBD1 (6 bases). The CDR3 is made up of 18 amino acids. V lost 10 bases and J 4 bases, leaving 30 bases between the germline ends. Germline V lookup: CDR1 MGHRA, CDR2 YSYEKL. In DNA form, the CDR3 reads TGCGCCACCCTTGAGTTTCTGGGAGAACAGGGTGACCCAGATACGCAGTATTTT. The encoded protein is CATLEFLGEQGDPDTQYF.

The gene calls are TRBV7-3 and TRBJ2-3; 12 bases map to TRBD2. CDR1 and CDR2 from the germline V gene are SGHTA and FQGTGA. The CDR3 sequence is 15 residues long. After removal of 5 bases from V and 5 bases from J, the junction contained 5 bases not matched to a gene. CDR3 sequence reads: CASSLAGGLVDTQYF. Written as DNA, the CDR3 is TGTGCCAGCAGCCTAGCGGGAGGGCTAGTAGATACGCAGTATTTT.

The rearrangement links TRBV6-6 to TRBJ1-4; 7 nucleotides match TRBD1. The germline CDR1 and CDR2 sequences are MNHNY and SVGAGI (reference sequence). Trimming took 6 bases from V and 7 from J; bases not matched to a gene: 8. The CDR3 is 14 amino acids. CDR3: CASSLGQVFEKLFF. Here the CDR3 DNA reads TGTGCCAGCAGCCTTGGACAGGTCTTTGAAAAACTGTTTTTT.

The rearrangement uses TRBV28 and TRBJ1-2; the match to TRBD1 covers 7 bases. Germline-derived CDR1 and CDR2 are MDHEN and SYDVKM. The CDR3 contains 13 residues. The junction had 7 bases not matched to a gene; V was cut back by 5 bases and J by 7 bases. CDR3 sequence (DNA): TGTGCCAGCAGTAAGACAGGGTACGGTGGCTACACCTTC. This codes for CASSKTGYGGYTF.